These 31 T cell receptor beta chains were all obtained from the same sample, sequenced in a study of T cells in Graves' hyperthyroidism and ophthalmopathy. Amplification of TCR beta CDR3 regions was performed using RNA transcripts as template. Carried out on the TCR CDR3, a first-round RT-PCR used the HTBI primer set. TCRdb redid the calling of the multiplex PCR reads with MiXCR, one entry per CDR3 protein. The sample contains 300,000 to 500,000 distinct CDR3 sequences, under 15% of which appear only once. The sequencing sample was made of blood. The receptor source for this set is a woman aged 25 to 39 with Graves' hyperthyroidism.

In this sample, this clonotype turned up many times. The CDR3 nucleotides are TGTGCCAGCAGTTACCTAGGAGCGGGAGTCTCCTACAATGAGCAGTTCTTC. Its translation: CASSYLGAGVSYNEQFF. This rearrangement joins TRBV6-5 to TRBJ2-1; 8 nucleotides match TRBD2. Germline assignment: CDR1 MNHEY and CDR2 SVGAGI. There are 17 residues in the CDR3. Unmatched junction bases numbered 6, after V lost 2 bases and J lost 0 bases.

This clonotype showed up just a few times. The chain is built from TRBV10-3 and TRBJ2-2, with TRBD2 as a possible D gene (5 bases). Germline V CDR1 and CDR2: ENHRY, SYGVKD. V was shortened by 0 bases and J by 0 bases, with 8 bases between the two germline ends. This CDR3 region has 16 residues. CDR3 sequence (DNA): TGTGCCATCAGTGAGTCCAGGAGGACGAACACCGGGGAGCTGTTTTTT. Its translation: CAISESRRTNTGELFF.

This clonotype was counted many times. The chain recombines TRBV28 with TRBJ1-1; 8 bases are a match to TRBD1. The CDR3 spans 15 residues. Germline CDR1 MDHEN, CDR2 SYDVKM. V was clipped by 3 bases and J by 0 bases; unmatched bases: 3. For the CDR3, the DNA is TGTGCCAGCAGTTTCCCGGGACAGGTGAACACTGAAGCTTTCTTT. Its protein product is CASSFPGQVNTEAFF.

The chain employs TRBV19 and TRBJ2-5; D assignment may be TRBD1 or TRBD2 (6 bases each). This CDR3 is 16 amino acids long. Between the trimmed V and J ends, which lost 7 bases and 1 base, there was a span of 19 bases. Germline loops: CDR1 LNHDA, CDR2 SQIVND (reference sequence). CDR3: CASTPPGAGRQETQYF. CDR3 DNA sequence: TGTGCCAGTACCCCCCCGGGGGCTGGGCGCCAAGAGACCCAGTACTTC.

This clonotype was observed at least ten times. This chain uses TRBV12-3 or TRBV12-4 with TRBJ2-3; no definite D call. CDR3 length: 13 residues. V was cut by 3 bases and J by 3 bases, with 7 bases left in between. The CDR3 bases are TGTGCCAGCAGTTTTTTCGATACAGATACGCAGTATTTT. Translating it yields CASSFFDTDTQYF.

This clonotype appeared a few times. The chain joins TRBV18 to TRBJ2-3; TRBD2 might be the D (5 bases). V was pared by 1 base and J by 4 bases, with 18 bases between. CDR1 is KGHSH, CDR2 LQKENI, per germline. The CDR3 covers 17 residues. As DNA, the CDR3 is TGTGCCAGCTCACCACTTTCCACTTCCCAGGAGGCAGATACGCAGTATTTT. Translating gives CASSPLSTSQEADTQYF.

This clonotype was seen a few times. The CDR3 DNA reads as TGCAGCGTTCGTTTCACAGCGACATACGAGCAGTACTTC. This translates into CSVRFTATYEQYF. The rearrangement links TRBV29-1 to TRBJ2-7, with D unclear. CDR1 is SQVTM and CDR2 is ANQGSEA in the germline V gene. CDR3 length: 13 residues. Trimming cost V 5 bases and J 4 bases, with 15 bases left between them.

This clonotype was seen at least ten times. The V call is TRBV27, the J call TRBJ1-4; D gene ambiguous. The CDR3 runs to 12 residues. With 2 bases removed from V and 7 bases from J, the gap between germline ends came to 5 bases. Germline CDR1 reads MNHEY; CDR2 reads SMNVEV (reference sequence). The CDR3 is CASSLEGEKLFF. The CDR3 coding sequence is TGTGCCAGCAGTTTAGAGGGTGAAAAACTGTTTTTT.

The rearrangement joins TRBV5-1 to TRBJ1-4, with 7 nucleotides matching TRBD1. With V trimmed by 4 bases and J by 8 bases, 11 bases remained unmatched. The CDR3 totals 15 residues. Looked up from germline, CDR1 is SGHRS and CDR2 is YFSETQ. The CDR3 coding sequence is TGCGCCAGCAGCCGCGCAGGGGGGATAGAAGAAAAACTGTTTTTT. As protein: CASSRAGGIEEKLFF. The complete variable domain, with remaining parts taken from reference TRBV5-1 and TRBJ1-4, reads KAGVTQTPRYLIKTRGQQVTLSCSPISGHRSVSWYQQTPGQGLQFLFEYFSETQRNKGNFPGRFSGRQFSNSRSEMNVSTLELGDSALYLCASSRAGGIEEKLFFGSGTQLSVL.

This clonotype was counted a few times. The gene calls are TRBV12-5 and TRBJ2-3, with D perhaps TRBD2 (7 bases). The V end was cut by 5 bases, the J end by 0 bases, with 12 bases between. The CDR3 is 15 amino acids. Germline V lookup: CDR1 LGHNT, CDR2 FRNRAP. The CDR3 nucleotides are TGTGCTAGTGGTAAAGGGGGGGCTAGCACAGATACGCAGTATTTT. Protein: CASGKGGASTDTQYF.

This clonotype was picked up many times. CDR3: CASSPLGGNTEAFF. DNA of the CDR3: TGTGCCAGCAGCCCCTTGGGAGGGAACACTGAAGCTTTCTTT. V and J are TRBV7-9 and TRBJ1-1, with unresolved D. The CDR3 extends over 14 amino acids. Per germline, CDR1 SEHNR and CDR2 FQNEAQ (reference sequence). V lost 5 bases and J 1 base, leaving 11 bases between the germline ends.

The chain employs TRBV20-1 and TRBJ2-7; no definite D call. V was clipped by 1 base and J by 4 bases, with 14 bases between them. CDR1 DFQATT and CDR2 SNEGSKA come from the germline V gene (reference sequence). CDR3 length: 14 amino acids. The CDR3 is CSARVLGLGYEQYF. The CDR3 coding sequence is TGCAGTGCTAGAGTTCTGGGTTTGGGTTACGAGCAGTACTTC.

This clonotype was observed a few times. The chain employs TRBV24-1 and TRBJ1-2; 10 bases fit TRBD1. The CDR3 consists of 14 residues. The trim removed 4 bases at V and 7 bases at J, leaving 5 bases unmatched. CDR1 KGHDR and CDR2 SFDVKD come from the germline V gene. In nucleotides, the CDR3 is TGTGCCACCAGTGACACCGGGACAGGGGCTGGCTACACCTTC. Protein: CATSDTGTGAGYTF.

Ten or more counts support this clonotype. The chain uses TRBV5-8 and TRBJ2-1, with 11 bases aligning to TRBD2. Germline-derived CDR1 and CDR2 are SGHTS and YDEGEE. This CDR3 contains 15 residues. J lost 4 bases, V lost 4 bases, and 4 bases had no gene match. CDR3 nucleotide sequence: TGTGCCAGCAGCATAGGGACTAGCGGTTACAATGAGCAGTTCTTC. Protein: CASSIGTSGYNEQFF.

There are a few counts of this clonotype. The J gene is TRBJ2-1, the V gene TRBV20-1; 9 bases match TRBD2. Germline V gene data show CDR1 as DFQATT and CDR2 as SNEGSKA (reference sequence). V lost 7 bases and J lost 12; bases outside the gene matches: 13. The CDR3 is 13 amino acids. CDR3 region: CSEGGLADVRQFF. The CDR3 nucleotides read TGCAGTGAAGGGGGACTAGCTGATGTACGGCAGTTCTTC.

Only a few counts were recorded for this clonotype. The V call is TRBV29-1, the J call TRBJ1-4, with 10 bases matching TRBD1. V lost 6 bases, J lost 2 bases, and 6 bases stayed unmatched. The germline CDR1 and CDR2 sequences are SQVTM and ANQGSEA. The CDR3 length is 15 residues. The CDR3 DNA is TGCAGCGTATCGACAGGGGGCGCGACTAATGAAAAACTGTTTTTT. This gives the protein CSVSTGGATNEKLFF.

CDR3 region: CATSRDYGNTEAFF. The CDR3 DNA follows: TGTGCCACCAGCAGAGATTACGGGAACACTGAAGCTTTCTTT. The gene calls are TRBV15 and TRBJ1-1, with D unclear. V gave up 0 bases and J gave up 1 base, with 6 bases separating them. This CDR3 is built from 14 residues. Looked up from germline, CDR1 is LNHNV and CDR2 is YYDKDF (reference sequence). Full variable domain (remainder filled in from reference TRBV15 and TRBJ1-1): DAMVIQNPRYQVTQFGKPVTLSCSQTLNHNVMYWYQQKSSQAPKLLFHYYDKDFNNEADTPDNFQSRRPNTSFCFLDIRSPGLGDTAMYLCATSRDYGNTEAFFGQGTRLTVV.

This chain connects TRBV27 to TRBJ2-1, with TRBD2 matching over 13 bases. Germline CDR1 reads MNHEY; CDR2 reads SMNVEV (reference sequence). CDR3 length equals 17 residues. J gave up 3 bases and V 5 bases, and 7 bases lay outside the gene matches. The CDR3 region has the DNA TGTGCCAGCAGTCCGGGGACTAGCGGGGTTCACTACAATGAGCAGTTCTTC. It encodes CASSPGTSGVHYNEQFF.

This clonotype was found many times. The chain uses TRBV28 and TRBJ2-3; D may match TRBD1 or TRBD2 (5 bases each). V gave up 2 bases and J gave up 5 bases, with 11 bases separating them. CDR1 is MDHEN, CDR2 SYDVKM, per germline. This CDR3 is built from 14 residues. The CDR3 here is CASSLSSGRDTQYF. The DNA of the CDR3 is TGTGCCAGCAGTTTAAGTTCGGGGCGAGATACGCAGTATTTT.

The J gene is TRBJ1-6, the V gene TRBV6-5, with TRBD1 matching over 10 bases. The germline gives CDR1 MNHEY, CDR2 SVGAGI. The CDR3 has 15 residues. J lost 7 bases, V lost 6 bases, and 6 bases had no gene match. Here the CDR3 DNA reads TGTGCCAGCAGCACACCGGGACAGGGGAATTCACCCCTCCACTTT. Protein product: CASSTPGQGNSPLHF.

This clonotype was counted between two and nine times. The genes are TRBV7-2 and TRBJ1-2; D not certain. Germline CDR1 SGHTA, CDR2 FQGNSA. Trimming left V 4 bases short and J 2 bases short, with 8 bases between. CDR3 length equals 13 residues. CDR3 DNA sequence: TGTGCCAGCAGCTCCTACGGCAACTATGGCTACACCTTC. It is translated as CASSSYGNYGYTF.

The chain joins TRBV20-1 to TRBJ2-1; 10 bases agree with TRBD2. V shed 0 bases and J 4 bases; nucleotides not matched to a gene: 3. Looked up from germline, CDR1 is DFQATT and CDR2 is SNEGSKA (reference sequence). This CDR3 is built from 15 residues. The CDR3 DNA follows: TGCAGTGCTAGAGATCGGACTAGCGGTTACAATGAGCAGTTCTTC. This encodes CSARDRTSGYNEQFF.

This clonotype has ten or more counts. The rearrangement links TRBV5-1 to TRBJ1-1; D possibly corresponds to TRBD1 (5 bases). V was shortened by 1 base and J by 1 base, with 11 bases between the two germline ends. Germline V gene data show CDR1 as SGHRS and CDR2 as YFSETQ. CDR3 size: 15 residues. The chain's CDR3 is CASSLPGRPNTEAFF. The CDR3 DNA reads TGCGCCAGCAGCTTGCCGGGACGTCCGAACACTGAAGCTTTCTTT.

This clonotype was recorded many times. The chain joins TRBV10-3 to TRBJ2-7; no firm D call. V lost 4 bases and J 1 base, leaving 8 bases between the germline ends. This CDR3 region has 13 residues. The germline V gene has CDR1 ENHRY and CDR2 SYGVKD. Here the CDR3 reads CAISVNLSYEQYF. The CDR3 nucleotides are TGTGCCATCAGTGTTAACTTGTCCTACGAGCAGTACTTC.

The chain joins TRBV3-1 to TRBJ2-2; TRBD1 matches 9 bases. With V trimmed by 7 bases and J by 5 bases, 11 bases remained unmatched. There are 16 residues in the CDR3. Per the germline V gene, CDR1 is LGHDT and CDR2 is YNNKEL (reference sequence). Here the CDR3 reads CASNPTGGVMTGELFF. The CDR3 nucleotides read TGTGCCAGCAACCCGACAGGGGGGGTTATGACCGGGGAGCTGTTTTTT.

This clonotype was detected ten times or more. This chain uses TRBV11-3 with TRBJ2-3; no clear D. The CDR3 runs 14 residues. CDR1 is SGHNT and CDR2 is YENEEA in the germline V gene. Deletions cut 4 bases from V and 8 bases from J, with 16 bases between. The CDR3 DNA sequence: TGTGCCAGCAGCTCCGTTAATTCGCCTAGTACGCAGTATTTT. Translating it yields CASSSVNSPSTQYF.

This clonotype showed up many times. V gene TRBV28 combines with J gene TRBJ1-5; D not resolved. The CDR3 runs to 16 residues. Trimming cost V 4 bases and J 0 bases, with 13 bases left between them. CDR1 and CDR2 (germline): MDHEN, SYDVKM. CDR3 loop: CASSSNRPYSNQPQHF. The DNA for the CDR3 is TGTGCCAGCAGTTCCAACAGACCGTATAGCAATCAGCCCCAGCATTTT.

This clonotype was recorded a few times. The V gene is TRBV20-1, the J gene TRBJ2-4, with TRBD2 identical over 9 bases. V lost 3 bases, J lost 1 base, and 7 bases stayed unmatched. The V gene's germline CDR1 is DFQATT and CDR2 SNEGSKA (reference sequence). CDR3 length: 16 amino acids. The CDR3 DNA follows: TGCAGTGCTAGGCTGGCGCGGGAGGGGGCCAAAAACATTCAGTACTTC. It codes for CSARLAREGAKNIQYF.

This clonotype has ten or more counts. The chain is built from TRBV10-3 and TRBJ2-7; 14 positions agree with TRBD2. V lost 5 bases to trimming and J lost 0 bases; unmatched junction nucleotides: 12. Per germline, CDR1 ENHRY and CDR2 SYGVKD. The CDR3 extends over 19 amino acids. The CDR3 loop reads CAISSGTSGSVTLSYEQYF. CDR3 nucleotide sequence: TGTGCCATCAGTTCGGGGACTAGCGGGAGTGTTACCCTCTCCTACGAGCAGTACTTC.

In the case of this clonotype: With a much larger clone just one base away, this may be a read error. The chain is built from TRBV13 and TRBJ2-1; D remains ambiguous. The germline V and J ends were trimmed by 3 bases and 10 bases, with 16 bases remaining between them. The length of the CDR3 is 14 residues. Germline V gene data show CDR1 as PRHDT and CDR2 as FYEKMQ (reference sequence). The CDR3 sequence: CASSFRQEPYEQFF. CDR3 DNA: TGTGCCAGCAGCTTTCGGCAGGAGCCCTACGAGCAGTTCTTC.

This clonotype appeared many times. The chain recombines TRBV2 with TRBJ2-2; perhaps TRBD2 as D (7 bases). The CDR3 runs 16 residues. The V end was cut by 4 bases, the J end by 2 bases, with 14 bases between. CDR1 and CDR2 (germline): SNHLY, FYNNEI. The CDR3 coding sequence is TGTGCCAGCAGTGTCGGGGGGACACGCAACACCGGGGAGCTGTTTTTT. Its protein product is CASSVGGTRNTGELFF. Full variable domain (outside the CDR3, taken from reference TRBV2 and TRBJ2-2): EPEVTQTPSHQVTQMGQEVILRCVPISNHLYFYWYRQILGQKVEFLVSFYNNEISEKSEIFDDQFSVERPDGSNFTLKIRSTKLEDSAMYFCASSVGGTRNTGELFFGEGSRLTVL.